Listed here are 6 T cell receptor beta chains from one sample, sequenced in a study of siplizumab effects on memory and regulatory T cells. Here immunoSEQ multiplex PCR was the method, and the copy in TCRdb shows in-frame clones only, minus some. This table holds 60,000 to 65,000 clones, around three quarters found once. Source material: memory CD4+ T cells sorted from blood. The receptors here all came from a human donor in good health.

The J gene is TRBJ1-5, the V gene TRBV5-8; D gene unclear. V was cut by 2 bases and J by 6 bases, with 6 bases left in between. The germline V gene encodes CDR1 SGHTS and CDR2 YDEGEE. The length of the CDR3 is 12 residues. DNA for the CDR3: TGTGCCAGCAGCTTATTGGGTCAGCCCCAGCATTTT. The encoded protein is CASSLLGQPQHF.

This clone was observed a handful of times. This specimen includes other DNA sequences encoding the same CDR3. The chain has TRBV7-3 and TRBJ2-3, with 12 bases identical to TRBD2. CDR3 length equals 16 residues. The germline gives CDR1 SGHTA, CDR2 FQGTGA. V dropped 5 bases and J dropped 0; count of bases not matched to a gene: 3. The CDR3 is CASSKGLAGSTDTQYF. In DNA form, the CDR3 reads TGTGCCAGCAGCAAAGGACTAGCGGGGAGCACAGATACGCAGTATTTT.

The chain recombines TRBV5-1 with TRBJ2-5; D call uncertain. The V and J ends lost 5 bases and 5 bases respectively, with 10 bases between them. Germline CDR1 is SGHRS and CDR2 is YFSETQ. This CDR3 is 12 amino acids long. The CDR3 reads CASRKNEETQYF. The CDR3 nucleotides are TGCGCCAGCAGAAAGAACGAGGAGACCCAGTACTTC.

This clone is classed as medium-sized. The rearrangement links TRBV5-4 to TRBJ1-6; tentatively, D is TRBD1 (6 bases). V lost 6 bases, J lost 0 bases, and 16 bases lay in between. The germline V gene encodes CDR1 SGHNT and CDR2 YYREEE (reference sequence). CDR3 length: 17 amino acids. CDR3 DNA sequence: TGTGCCAGCACCTCAGGACAGATGAGCTCCTATAATTCACCCCTCCACTTT. Protein: CASTSGQMSSYNSPLHF. The variable domain in full, completed from reference TRBV5-4 and TRBJ1-6, reads ETGVTQSPTHLIKTRGQQVTLRCSSQSGHNTVSWYQQALGQGPQFIFQYYREEENGRGNFPPRFSGLQFPNYSSELNVNALELDDSALYLCASTSGQMSSYNSPLHFGNGTRLTVT.

This clone has a handful of counts. This chain joins TRBV15 and TRBJ2-7; TRBD1 matches at 7 bases. The length of the CDR3 is 15 residues. V shed 0 bases and J 2 bases; nucleotides not matched to a gene: 4. Looked up from germline, CDR1 is LNHNV and CDR2 is YYDKDF (reference sequence). CDR3: CATSRERTGPYEQYF. The CDR3 nucleotides are TGTGCCACCAGCAGAGAGCGGACAGGTCCCTACGAGCAGTACTTC.

The V and J genes are TRBV11-2 and TRBJ2-2, with D hard to call. This CDR3 has 13 amino acids. Germline V gives CDR1 SGHAT, CDR2 FQNNGV. The V end lost 4 bases, the J end lost 1 base, and 4 bases lay between the germline ends. The CDR3 DNA sequence: TGTGCCAGCAGCTCCGAGAACACCGGGGAGCTGTTTTTT. It translates to CASSSENTGELFF.